This T cell receptor beta chain was sequenced during a study of beta chain features in type 1 diabetes. The germline V gene encodes CDR1 KGHSH and CDR2 LQKENI. V dropped 5 bases and J dropped 1; count of bases not matched to a gene: 6. The CDR3 totals 15 residues. Turning to this clone: Its antigen remains unknown.

Study-wide results and caveats: Across all four CD4+ subsets, people with type 1 diabetes showed modestly shorter TCRB CDR3s.

Expressed TCRB transcripts were sequenced, since all the RNA that had been isolated was reverse transcribed. Libraries were prepared by immunoSEQ multiplex PCR; TCRdb keeps only in-frame clonotypes and omits some of them. The data hold a few hundred thousand clones, with more than 13% observed a single time. This receptor was identified in a young woman in good health. Sequenced material: naive CD4+ T cells from blood. The chain couples TRBV18 to TRBJ1-1; 8 bases line up with TRBD1. The chain's CDR3 is CASSTQTGANTEAFF. The CDR3, as DNA: TGTGCCAGCTCAACGCAGACAGGGGCGAACACTGAAGCTTTCTTT.